This TCR beta chain was recovered during a study of breast tumors, draining lymph nodes, adjacent tissues. The lymph nodes were axillary draining lymph nodes from breast cancer patients. TCRdb re-derived calls from the multiplex PCR reads in MiXCR, one entry per CDR3 protein. The table shows roughly 130,000 distinct CDR3 sequences, with just under 20% occurring only once. The CDR3 is 13 amino acids. Trimming removed 2 bases at V and 3 bases at J, with 7 bases between. The V gene's germline CDR1 is KGHSH and CDR2 LQKENI. This clonotype came up many times. The sequence came from a female donor with breast cancer. Some clones in this sample may be carry-over from other donors' samples. Sequencing was carried out using axillary lymph node tissue. The rearrangement links TRBV18 to TRBJ1-2; no clear D. CDR3 residues: CASSPEGYYGYTF. CDR3 nucleotides: TGTGCCAGCTCACCAGAGGGCTACTATGGCTACACCTTC.